One and the same sample provided the 25 T cell receptor beta chains below, sequenced in a study of T cells in Graves' hyperthyroidism and ophthalmopathy. RNA transcripts yielded amplified TCR beta CDR3 regions. HTBI primers drove first-round RT-PCR of the TCR CDR3. TCRdb called the multiplex PCR reads again in MiXCR, with one record for every CDR3 protein. Among roughly 660,000 distinct CDR3 sequences listed, 17% were seen once. Sequencing was done on a sample of blood. Every receptor here comes from a man in his forties or fifties with Graves' hyperthyroidism.

Ten or more counts support this clonotype. The genes are TRBV11-2 and TRBJ2-7, with TRBD2 matching 8 bases. V shed 1 base and J 4 bases; nucleotides not matched to a gene: 3. CDR1 and CDR2 (germline): SGHAT, FQNNGV. This CDR3 is 14 amino acids long. The CDR3 coding sequence is TGTGCCAGCAGCTTAGGGCTAGCGGGTTACGAGCAGTACTTC. It codes for CASSLGLAGYEQYF. Using reference TRBV11-2 and TRBJ2-7 for the parts outside the CDR3, the full variable domain is EAGVAQSPRYKIIEKRQSVAFWCNPISGHATLYWYQQILGQGPKLLIQFQNNGVVDDSQLPKDRFSAERLKGVDSTLKIQPAKLEDSAVYLCASSLGLAGYEQYFGPGTRLTVT.

This clonotype has a handful of counts. The V gene is TRBV7-9, the J gene TRBJ2-1; 11 bases fit TRBD1. CDR1 is SEHNR and CDR2 is FQNEAQ in the germline V gene (reference sequence). Trimming removed 3 bases from V and 4 bases from J; junction bases left unmatched: 14. The CDR3 has 19 amino acids. CDR3 DNA sequence: TGTGCCAGCAGCTTTGTGGGATATTACGGGACAGGGGGTTACAATGAGCAGTTCTTC. Translated: CASSFVGYYGTGGYNEQFF. The entire variable domain, with the rest obtained from reference TRBV7-9 and TRBJ2-1, is as follows: DTGVSQNPRHKITKRGQNVTFRCDPISEHNRLYWYRQTLGQGPEFLTYFQNEAQLEKSRLLSDRFSAERPKGSFSTLEIQRTEQGDSAMYLCASSFVGYYGTGGYNEQFFGPGTRLTVL.

Ten or more counts support this clonotype. The genes are TRBV27 and TRBJ1-2; no clear D gene. The CDR3 totals 13 residues. Germline loops: CDR1 MNHEY, CDR2 SMNVEV (reference sequence). Trimming shortened V by 4 bases and J by 8 bases, and 14 bases separated the two germline ends. The DNA for the CDR3 is TGTGCCAGCAGTTCGTTCCGGACCGAGGGCTACACCTTC. Its translation: CASSSFRTEGYTF.

The table lists this clonotype with a few counts. This chain joins TRBV20-1 and TRBJ1-3; D call uncertain. CDR1 DFQATT and CDR2 SNEGSKA come from the germline V gene (reference sequence). V was clipped by 6 bases and J by 4 bases, with 10 bases between them. The CDR3 extends over 12 amino acids. CDR3 in DNA: TGCAGTGCCGAGATGACAGGAAACACCATATATTTT. It encodes CSAEMTGNTIYF.

Ten or more counts support this clonotype. J is TRBJ1-5 and V is TRBV2; D call uncertain. This CDR3 is 15 amino acids long. Trimming left V 5 bases short and J 0 bases short, with 11 bases between. Germline loops: CDR1 SNHLY, CDR2 FYNNEI. The DNA of the CDR3 is TGTGCCAGCAGTTGGGGTCCCTATAGCAATCAGCCCCAGCATTTT. Protein sequence: CASSWGPYSNQPQHF.

In its sample, this clonotype was seen a few times. V is TRBV6-1 and J is TRBJ2-7; no firm D call. Trimming took 7 bases from V and 6 from J, leaving 16 bases between them. The CDR3 totals 13 residues. The germline gives CDR1 MNHNS, CDR2 SASEGT. CDR3 in amino acids: CASTVRNQGEQYF. In nucleotides, the CDR3 is TGTGCCAGCACGGTGAGGAACCAAGGCGAGCAGTACTTC.

Only a few counts were recorded for this clonotype. The chain recombines TRBV5-1 with TRBJ1-1; 7 positions match TRBD1. CDR1 and CDR2 from the germline V gene are SGHRS and YFSETQ. The CDR3 is made up of 15 amino acids. The V gene end was trimmed by 10 bases and the J gene end by 0 bases; junction bases not matched to a gene: 12. Here the CDR3 DNA reads TGCGCCTCCCAGGGGGGGGGCCTCATGAACACTGAAGCTTTCTTT. Its translation: CASQGGGLMNTEAFF.

This clonotype came up a few times. V usage is TRBV6-5 and J usage is TRBJ1-4, with D perhaps matching TRBD1 (5 bases). Germline loops: CDR1 MNHEY, CDR2 SVGAGI. V shed 0 bases and J shed 8 bases, with 13 bases lying between them. The CDR3 runs to 15 residues. CDR3 sequence reads: CASSYSGRQGEKLFF. The CDR3 DNA is TGTGCCAGCAGTTACTCTGGCAGGCAGGGAGAAAAACTGTTTTTT.

Regarding this clonotype: This could be a read error, since a much larger clone is one nucleotide away. This rearrangement joins TRBV30 to TRBJ1-1; 8 bases agree with TRBD1. The CDR3 covers 14 residues. Germline V gene sequence: CDR1 GTSNPN, CDR2 SVGIG (reference sequence). The CDR3 DNA follows: TGTGCCTTGAGTCCGGACAGGGTCAACACTGAAGCTTTCTTT. Its translation is CALSPDRVNTEAFF.

This clonotype was counted only a few times. The V and J genes are TRBV29-1 and TRBJ2-1; 7 nucleotides agree with TRBD2. Trimming at V came to 6 bases and at J to 0 bases, leaving 11 bases not matched to a gene. Germline loops: CDR1 SQVTM, CDR2 ANQGSEA. This CDR3 region has 16 residues. The CDR3 DNA follows: TGCAGCGTCCTATCAGCACTAGCGAGCTCCTACAATGAGCAGTTCTTC. Residues: CSVLSALASSYNEQFF.

This clonotype was counted at least ten times. The V call is TRBV11-2, the J call TRBJ2-7; possible D gene TRBD2, 6 bases. The germline V and J ends were trimmed by 2 bases and 2 bases, with 16 bases remaining between them. Germline values: CDR1 SGHAT, CDR2 FQNNGV. There are 16 residues in the CDR3. The CDR3 bases are TGTGCCAGCAGCTTAAAACGGGGGACCTTACCCTACGAGCAGTACTTC. Translation gives CASSLKRGTLPYEQYF.

The sample holds many counts of this clonotype. The V and J genes are TRBV11-3 and TRBJ2-1; 7 nucleotides match TRBD1. This CDR3 region has 16 residues. Trimming took 3 bases from V and 5 from J; bases not matched to a gene: 10. Looked up from germline, CDR1 is SGHNT and CDR2 is YENEEA. CDR3 in amino acids: CASSLNRGIVDNEQFF. The CDR3 DNA follows: TGTGCCAGCAGCTTGAACAGGGGAATTGTTGACAATGAGCAGTTCTTC.

This clonotype was seen at least ten times. The chain couples TRBV28 to TRBJ2-5, with 11 bases matching TRBD2. The germline gives CDR1 MDHEN, CDR2 SYDVKM. Germline trimming cut 6 bases from V and 5 bases from J; bases unmatched to any gene: 11. The CDR3 is made up of 16 amino acids. CDR3 DNA sequence: TGTGCCAGCAGCCTTATATCCCTAGCGGGAGGCGAGACCCAGTACTTC. It is translated as CASSLISLAGGETQYF.

Comments on this clonotype: One base away lies a much larger clone, so this may be a sequencing read error. The V call is TRBV7-9, the J call TRBJ1-1, with D perhaps TRBD1 (6 bases). This CDR3 has 16 residues. The germline gives CDR1 SEHNR, CDR2 FQNEAQ (reference sequence). In DNA form, the CDR3 reads TGTGCCGGCAGCTTAGCGGCAGGGGTCATGAACACTGAAGCTTTCTTT. Its protein is CAGSLAAGVMNTEAFF.

This clonotype was recorded a few times. The V call is TRBV30, the J call TRBJ1-2, with a weak D call TRBD1 (6 bases). Germline CDR1 reads GTSNPN; CDR2 reads SVGIG (reference sequence). The ends were cut back, 4 bases at V and 5 bases at J, with 17 bases in the middle. This CDR3 is built from 14 residues. CDR3 in DNA: TGTGCCTGGACCGGAAAGGGGGGCGGTTATGGCTACACCTTC. Translating it yields CAWTGKGGGYGYTF.

To note about this clonotype: This sequence may be a read error, since a much larger clone differs from it by one base. The chain uses TRBV20-1 and TRBJ1-1; D may be TRBD1 (6 bases). In germline, CDR1 is DFQATT, CDR2 SNEGSKA (reference sequence). CDR3 length: 14 amino acids. V was cut by 0 bases and J by 6 bases, with 14 bases left in between. The CDR3 coding sequence is TGCAGTGCTAGAGAGGTACAGGGCAGGGCTGAAGCTTTCTTT. Amino acids: CSAREVQGRAEAFF.

This clonotype was detected a few times. This chain uses TRBV28 with TRBJ2-7; TRBD1 agrees at 7 bases. The CDR3 has 13 amino acids. Germline V CDR1 and CDR2: MDHEN, SYDVKM. Germline trimming cut 5 bases from V and 7 bases from J; bases unmatched to any gene: 8. The CDR3 is CASSTQTGWEQYF. The CDR3 nucleotides read TGTGCCAGCAGTACTCAGACAGGGTGGGAGCAGTACTTC.

The rearrangement links TRBV20-1 to TRBJ2-7, with 7 bases lining up with TRBD2. Trimming removed 3 bases from V and 5 bases from J; junction bases left unmatched: 16. The length of the CDR3 is 16 residues. Germline loops: CDR1 DFQATT, CDR2 SNEGSKA (reference sequence). The CDR3 DNA is TGCAGTGCTAGTAATTCTCGAGGGCGGGAGAGTAACGAGCAGTACTTC. Its protein product is CSASNSRGRESNEQYF.

The chain employs TRBV18 and TRBJ2-7; no clear D gene. The CDR3 runs to 15 residues. The ends were cut back, 0 bases at V and 2 bases at J, with 11 bases in the middle. Germline V gene lookup returns CDR1 KGHSH and CDR2 LQKENI. DNA of the CDR3: TGTGCCAGCTCACCACCGGAGTGGGGAACCTACGAGCAGTACTTC. Its translation: CASSPPEWGTYEQYF.

This clonotype occurred many times. This rearrangement joins TRBV5-5 to TRBJ2-7; 7 bases align to TRBD1. Germline V lookup: CDR1 SGHKS, CDR2 YYEKEE (reference sequence). J lost 2 bases, V lost 4 bases, and 9 bases had no gene match. The CDR3 is 15 amino acids. The CDR3 here is CASSQTTGPPYEQYF. In nucleotides, the CDR3 is TGTGCCAGCAGCCAAACGACAGGGCCCCCCTACGAGCAGTACTTC.

The table lists this clonotype with many counts. The V and J genes are TRBV27 and TRBJ2-7, with 9 nucleotides matching TRBD1. CDR1 is MNHEY and CDR2 is SMNVEV in the germline V gene (reference sequence). CDR3 length equals 14 residues. V trimming: 6 bases; J trimming: 5 bases; junction bases outside the gene matches: 8. In nucleotides, the CDR3 is TGTGCCAGCAGCTTAGGGACAGGGACCCACGAGCAGTACTTC. Translating gives CASSLGTGTHEQYF.

This clonotype was counted between two and nine times. This rearrangement joins TRBV5-4 to TRBJ2-7; TRBD2 agrees at 10 bases. This CDR3 comprises 15 residues. CDR1 and CDR2 (germline): SGHNT, YYREEE (reference sequence). V lost 4 bases to trimming and J lost 5 bases; unmatched junction nucleotides: 9. The CDR3 DNA sequence: TGTGCCAGCAGCCCTGGGACTAGCGCCAGGAACGAGCAGTACTTC. It encodes CASSPGTSARNEQYF.

This clonotype was seen at least ten times. The chain carries TRBV20-1 and TRBJ2-1; TRBD2 is a possible D gene (6 bases). V shed 1 base and J shed 10 bases, with 20 bases lying between them. Germline lookup yields CDR1 DFQATT and CDR2 SNEGSKA (reference sequence). The CDR3 is 15 amino acids. The CDR3 protein is CSARVWEDPTGEQFF. The CDR3 nucleotides are TGCAGTGCTAGAGTATGGGAGGACCCGACGGGGGAGCAGTTCTTC.

V is TRBV9 and J is TRBJ1-3; tentative D call: TRBD1 (6 bases). Trimming removed 4 bases from V and 2 bases from J, with 22 bases in between. Germline CDR1 reads SGDLS; CDR2 reads YYNGEE. This CDR3 has 18 residues. For the CDR3, the DNA is TGTGCCAGCAGCCGGGACACCTCATCACTATGGACTGGAAACACCATATATTTT. It yields the protein CASSRDTSSLWTGNTIYF.

There are a few counts of this clonotype. The chain combines TRBV19 with TRBJ2-2; D is unresolved. Trimming took off 3 bases at V and 4 bases at J, with 9 bases between the two ends. The CDR3 spans 14 residues. Per germline, CDR1 LNHDA and CDR2 SQIVND (reference sequence). Here the CDR3 reads CASSIHVATGELFF. In DNA, the CDR3 is TGTGCCAGTAGTATCCATGTCGCCACCGGGGAGCTGTTTTTT.